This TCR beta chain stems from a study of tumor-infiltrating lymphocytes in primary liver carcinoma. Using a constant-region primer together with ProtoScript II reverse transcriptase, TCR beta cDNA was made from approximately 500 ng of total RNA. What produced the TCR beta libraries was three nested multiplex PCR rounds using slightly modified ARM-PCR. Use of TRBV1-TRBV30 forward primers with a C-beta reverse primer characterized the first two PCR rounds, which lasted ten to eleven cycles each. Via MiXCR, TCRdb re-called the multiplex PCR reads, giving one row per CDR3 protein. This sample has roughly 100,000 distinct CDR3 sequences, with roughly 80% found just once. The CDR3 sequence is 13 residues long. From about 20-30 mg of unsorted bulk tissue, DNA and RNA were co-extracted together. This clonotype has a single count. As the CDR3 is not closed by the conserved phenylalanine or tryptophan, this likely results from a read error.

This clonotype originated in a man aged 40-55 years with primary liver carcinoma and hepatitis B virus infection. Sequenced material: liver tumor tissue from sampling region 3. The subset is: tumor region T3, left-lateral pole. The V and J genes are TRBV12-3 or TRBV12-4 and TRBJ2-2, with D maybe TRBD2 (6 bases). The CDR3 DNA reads TGTGCCAGCAGCCCCCGGGAGTCCGGGGAACTGTTTTCT. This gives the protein CASSPRESGELFS.